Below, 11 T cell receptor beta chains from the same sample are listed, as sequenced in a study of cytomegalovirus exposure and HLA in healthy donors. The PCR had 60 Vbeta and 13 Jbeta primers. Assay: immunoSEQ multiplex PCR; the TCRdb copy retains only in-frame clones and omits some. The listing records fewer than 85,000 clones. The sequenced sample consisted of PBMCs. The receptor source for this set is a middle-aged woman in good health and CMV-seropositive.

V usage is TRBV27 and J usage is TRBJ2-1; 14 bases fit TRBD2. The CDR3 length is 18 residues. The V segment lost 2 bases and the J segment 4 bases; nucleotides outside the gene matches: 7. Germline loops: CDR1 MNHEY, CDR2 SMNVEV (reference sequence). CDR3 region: CASSLVGTSGGVYNEQFF. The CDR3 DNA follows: TGTGCCAGCAGTTTAGTTGGGACTAGCGGGGGCGTATACAATGAGCAGTTCTTC.

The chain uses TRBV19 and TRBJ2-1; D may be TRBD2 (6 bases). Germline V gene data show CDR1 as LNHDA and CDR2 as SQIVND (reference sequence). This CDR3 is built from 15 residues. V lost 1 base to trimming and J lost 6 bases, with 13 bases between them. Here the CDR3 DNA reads TGTGCCAGTAGTATAGTTCCTGGAGGGCGCAATGAGCAGTTCTTC. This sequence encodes CASSIVPGGRNEQFF. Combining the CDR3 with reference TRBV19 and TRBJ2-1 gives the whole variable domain DGGITQSPKYLFRKEGQNVTLSCEQNLNHDAMYWYRQDPGQGLRLIYYSQIVNDFQKGDIAEGYSVSREKKESFPLTVTSAQKNPTAFYLCASSIVPGGRNEQFFGPGTRLTVL.

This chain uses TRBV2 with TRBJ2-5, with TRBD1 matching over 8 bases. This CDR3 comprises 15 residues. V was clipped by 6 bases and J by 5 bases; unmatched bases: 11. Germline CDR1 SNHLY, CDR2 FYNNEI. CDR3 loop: CASRATGGRMETQYF. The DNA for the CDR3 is TGTGCCAGCAGGGCAACAGGGGGTCGGATGGAGACCCAGTACTTC.

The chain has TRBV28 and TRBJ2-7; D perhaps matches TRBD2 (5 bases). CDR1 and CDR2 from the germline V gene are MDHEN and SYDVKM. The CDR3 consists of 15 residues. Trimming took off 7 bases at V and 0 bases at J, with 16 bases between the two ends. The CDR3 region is CASIGGNSVSYEQYF. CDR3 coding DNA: TGTGCCAGCATCGGAGGCAATAGTGTCTCCTACGAGCAGTACTTC.

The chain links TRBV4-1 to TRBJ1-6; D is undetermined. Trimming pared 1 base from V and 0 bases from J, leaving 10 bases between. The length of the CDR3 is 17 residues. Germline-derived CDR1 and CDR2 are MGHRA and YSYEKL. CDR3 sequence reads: CASSQAQFFSYNSPLHF. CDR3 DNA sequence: TGCGCCAGCAGCCAAGCCCAGTTTTTCTCCTATAATTCACCCCTCCACTTT.

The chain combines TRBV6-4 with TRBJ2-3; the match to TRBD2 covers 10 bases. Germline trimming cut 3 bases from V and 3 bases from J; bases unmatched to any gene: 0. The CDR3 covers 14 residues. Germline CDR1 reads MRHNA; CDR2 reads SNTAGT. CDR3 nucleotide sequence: TGTGCCAGCAGTGAGACTAGCGGGACAGATACGCAGTATTTT. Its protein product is CASSETSGTDTQYF.

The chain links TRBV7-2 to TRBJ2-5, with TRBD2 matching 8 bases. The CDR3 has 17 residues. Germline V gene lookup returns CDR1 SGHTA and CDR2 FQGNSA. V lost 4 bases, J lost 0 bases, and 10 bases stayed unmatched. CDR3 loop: CASSSTASGSHQETQYF. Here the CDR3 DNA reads TGTGCCAGCAGCTCGACCGCGAGCGGGAGTCACCAAGAGACCCAGTACTTC.

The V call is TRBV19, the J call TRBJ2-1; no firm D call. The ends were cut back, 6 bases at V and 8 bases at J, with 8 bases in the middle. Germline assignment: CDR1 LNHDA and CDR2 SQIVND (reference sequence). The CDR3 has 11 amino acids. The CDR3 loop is CASRGSHEQFF. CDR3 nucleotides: TGTGCCAGTAGGGGCTCCCATGAGCAGTTCTTC.

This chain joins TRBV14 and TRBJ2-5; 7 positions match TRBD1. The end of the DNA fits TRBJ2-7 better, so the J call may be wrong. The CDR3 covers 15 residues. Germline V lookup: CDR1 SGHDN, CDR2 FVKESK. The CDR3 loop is CASSQLAGGSYEQYF. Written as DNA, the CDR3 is TGTGCCAGCAGCCAATTAGCAGGGGGCTCCTACGAGCAGTACTTC.

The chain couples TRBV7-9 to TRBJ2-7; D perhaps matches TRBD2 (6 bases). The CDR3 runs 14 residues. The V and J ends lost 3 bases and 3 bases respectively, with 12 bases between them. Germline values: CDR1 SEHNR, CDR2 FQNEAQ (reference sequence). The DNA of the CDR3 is TGTGCCAGCAGCTTCGGGGGAGAAGGCTACGAGCAGTACTTC. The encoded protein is CASSFGGEGYEQYF. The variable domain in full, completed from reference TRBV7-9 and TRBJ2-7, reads DTGVSQNPRHKITKRGQNVTFRCDPISEHNRLYWYRQTLGQGPEFLTYFQNEAQLEKSRLLSDRFSAERPKGSFSTLEIQRTEQGDSAMYLCASSFGGEGYEQYFGPGTRLTVT.

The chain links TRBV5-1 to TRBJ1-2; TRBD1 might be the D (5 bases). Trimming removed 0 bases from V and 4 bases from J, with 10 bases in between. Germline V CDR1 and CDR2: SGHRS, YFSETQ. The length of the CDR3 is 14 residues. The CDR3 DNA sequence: TGCGCCAGCAGCTTGGATGGCGGGGCCTATGGCTACACCTTC. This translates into CASSLDGGAYGYTF.